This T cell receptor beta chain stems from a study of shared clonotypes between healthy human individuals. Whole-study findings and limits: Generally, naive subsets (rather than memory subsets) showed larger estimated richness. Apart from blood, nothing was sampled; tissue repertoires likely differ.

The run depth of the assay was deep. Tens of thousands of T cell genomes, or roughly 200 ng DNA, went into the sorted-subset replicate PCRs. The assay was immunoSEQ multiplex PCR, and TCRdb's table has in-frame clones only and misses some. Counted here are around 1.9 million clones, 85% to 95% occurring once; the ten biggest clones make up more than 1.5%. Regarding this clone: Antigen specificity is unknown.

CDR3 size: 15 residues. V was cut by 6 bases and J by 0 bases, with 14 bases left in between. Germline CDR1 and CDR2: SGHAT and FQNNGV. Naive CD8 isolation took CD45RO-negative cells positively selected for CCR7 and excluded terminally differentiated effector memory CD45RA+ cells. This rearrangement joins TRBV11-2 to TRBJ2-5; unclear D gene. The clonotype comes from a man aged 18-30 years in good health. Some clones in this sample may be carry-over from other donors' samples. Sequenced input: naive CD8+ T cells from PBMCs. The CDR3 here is CASSLYLQYQETQYF. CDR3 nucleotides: TGTGCCAGCAGTTTGTATCTGCAGTACCAAGAGACCCAGTACTTC.